This TCR beta chain was captured in a study of blood T cell repertoires in COVID-19. The overall study: Two negative PCRs, clearance, or symptom resolution were required of recovered Cohort 3 donors.

Assay used: immunoSEQ multiplex PCR; TCRdb lists only in-frame clones, some missing. The sample has 250,000 to 350,000 clones; 85% to 90% are singletons. V trimming: 6 bases; J trimming: 4 bases; junction bases outside the gene matches: 10. The V gene's germline CDR1 is LGHNT and CDR2 FRNRAP. The CDR3 consists of 15 residues. This clone appeared a few times. What was sequenced was PBMCs or T cells enriched from blood (not recorded which). The rearrangement links TRBV12-5 to TRBJ2-3, with 7 bases lining up with TRBD2. The receptor was derived from a woman aged 60-75 years in a cohort exposed to, infected with or recovered from COVID-19 (not recorded which). The CDR3 protein is CASGRQGGGADTQYF. The CDR3 bases are TGTGCTAGTGGCCGCCAGGGTGGGGGGGCAGATACGCAGTATTTT.